The next 12 T cell receptor beta chains were all read from a single sample in a study of response to subunit inactivated influenza vaccine (dated by TCRdb to the late 2010s). Library method: RT-PCR. The reads were generated on an Illumina HiSeq 2500. The raw public reads went through TCRdb reprocessing: fastp at Q25, MiXCR clone calling, in-frame beta chains kept. Rows are combined by CDR3 protein, so each entry shows the most common genes and DNA. The sample contains around 470,000 distinct CDR3 sequences, around 7.7% of them found a single time. Jointly, the top ten make up about an eighth of the sample. Here the sequenced sample was PBMCs from blood, taken around 25 months after vaccination. The receptors here all came from a man between 50 and 69 years old who received an inactivated influenza vaccine. Donor details come from another sample of the same person, matched by shared clones.

The chain joins TRBV20-1 to TRBJ1-4; 7 bases align to TRBD1. Unmatched junction bases numbered 6, after V lost 4 bases and J lost 7 bases. There are 13 residues in the CDR3. CDR1 DFQATT and CDR2 SNEGSKA come from the germline V gene (reference sequence). The CDR3 sequence is CSAKDRLFEKLFF. The DNA for the CDR3 is TGCAGTGCTAAGGACAGGCTGTTTGAAAAACTGTTTTTT.

The chain links TRBV5-1 to TRBJ2-7; 8 nucleotides line up with TRBD1. Trimming cost V 1 base and J 4 bases; bases outside gene matches: 4. This CDR3 spans 14 amino acids. Looked up from germline, CDR1 is SGHRS and CDR2 is YFSETQ. The CDR3 region has the DNA TGCGCCAGCAGCTTGCAGGGGGCGGAATACGAGCAGTACTTC. Translation: CASSLQGAEYEQYF.

This chain links TRBV11-1 with TRBJ2-1; 9 bases agree with TRBD1. V gave up 4 bases and J gave up 9 bases; unmatched junction bases: 16. The CDR3 is 17 residues long. The V gene's germline CDR1 is SGHAT and CDR2 FQDESV (reference sequence). The DNA for the CDR3 is TGTGCCAGCAGCTATTCGCCGGGACAGGGAAAAGAGGGTGAGCAGTTCTTC. Protein: CASSYSPGQGKEGEQFF.

In this sample, this clonotype turned up a few times. V usage is TRBV10-3 and J usage is TRBJ1-2; no clear D. The CDR3 spans 11 residues. The V gene's germline CDR1 is ENHRY and CDR2 SYGVKD. The V end was cut by 9 bases, the J end by 0 bases, with 5 bases between. The CDR3 loop is CAIGANYGYTF. The CDR3 DNA reads TGTGCCATAGGAGCTAACTATGGCTACACCTTC.

This clonotype has only a few counts. This sequence joins TRBV24-1 and TRBJ2-1; D ambiguous. CDR1 is KGHDR and CDR2 is SFDVKD in the germline V gene. V shed 5 bases and J shed 5 bases, with 15 bases lying between them. The CDR3 extends over 15 amino acids. For the CDR3, the DNA is TGTGCCACCAGTGGTCTCTCGATCCGTGACAATGAGCAGTTCTTC. Translated: CATSGLSIRDNEQFF.

This clonotype was counted between two and nine times. V usage is TRBV12-3 or TRBV12-4 and J usage is TRBJ2-7, with 10 bases identical to TRBD2. With V trimmed by 2 bases and J by 5 bases, 6 bases remained unmatched. This CDR3 has 15 residues. In nucleotides, the CDR3 is TGTGCCAGCAGTTTAATCCTAGCGGGAGTCCACGAGCAGTACTTC. Amino acids: CASSLILAGVHEQYF.

In its sample, this clonotype was seen many times. The chain combines TRBV10-3 with TRBJ2-1, with D maybe TRBD2 (5 bases). V dropped 3 bases and J dropped 7 bases, with 19 bases sitting between them. This CDR3 is 16 amino acids long. Germline lookup yields CDR1 ENHRY and CDR2 SYGVKD. CDR3 DNA sequence: TGTGCCATCAGTGAAGATAGACTGCTGACGGGAAATGAGCAGTTCTTC. This gives the protein CAISEDRLLTGNEQFF.

In this sample, this clonotype turned up a few times. This sequence joins TRBV6-2 or TRBV6-3 and TRBJ1-5; D is uncertain. The CDR3 runs 14 residues. Trimming took off 2 bases at V and 5 bases at J, with 10 bases between the two ends. Germline CDR1 MNHEY, CDR2 SVGEGT. The CDR3 sequence is CASSYGLEDQPQHF. The CDR3 bases are TGTGCCAGCAGTTACGGCTTGGAGGATCAGCCCCAGCATTTT.

This clonotype has just a few counts. The J gene is TRBJ2-5, the V gene TRBV30; D tentatively fits TRBD1 or TRBD2 (7 bases each). CDR3 length: 14 amino acids. Germline lookup yields CDR1 GTSNPN and CDR2 SVGIG (reference sequence). Trimming stripped 7 bases from V and 4 bases from J, with 19 bases between. The CDR3 region is CALGGRGGRETQYF. CDR3 sequence (DNA): TGTGCCTTGGGGGGCAGGGGGGGCAGAGAGACCCAGTACTTC.

This clonotype was counted a few times. V is TRBV4-2 and J is TRBJ2-1; D is unclear. This CDR3 spans 13 amino acids. Germline V lookup: CDR1 LGHNA, CDR2 YNFKEQ. The V end was cut by 0 bases, the J end by 5 bases, with 5 bases between. CDR3 nucleotides: TGTGCCAGCAGCCAAGATCAAAACAATGAGCAGTTCTTC. This gives the protein CASSQDQNNEQFF.

This clonotype was detected only a few times. The V call is TRBV20-1, the J call TRBJ2-2, with D hard to call. The V end lost 1 base, the J end lost 4 bases, and 7 bases lay between the germline ends. Germline CDR1 is DFQATT and CDR2 is SNEGSKA (reference sequence). This CDR3 has 13 residues. This CDR3 is CSARARLTGELFF. The CDR3 DNA reads as TGCAGTGCTAGAGCGAGACTCACCGGGGAGCTGTTTTTT.

The chain combines TRBV18 with TRBJ2-7; TRBD1 aligns across 9 bases. CDR1 and CDR2 from the germline V gene are KGHSH and LQKENI. The CDR3 totals 15 residues. V dropped 3 bases and J dropped 1; count of bases not matched to a gene: 4. The CDR3 spells CASSPTQGASYEQYF. CDR3 sequence (DNA): TGTGCCAGCTCACCCACACAGGGGGCATCCTACGAGCAGTACTTC.